These 8 T cell receptor beta chains share one sample of origin, sequenced in a study of OX40 agonist ivuxolimab in advanced cancers. Using immunoSEQ multiplex PCR, the repertoire was profiled, and TCRdb retains in-frame clones only, with some absent. This sample has fewer than 100,000 clones, with about 94% found just once. Sequenced here: CD4+ or CD8+ T cells sorted from blood, sampled in a trial of the OX40 agonist ivuxolimab. The receptors were sampled from an adult with an advanced solid tumor such as melanoma, head and neck, liver or kidney cancer.

Details on this clone: The DNA is omitted, as the CDR3 cannot be located on it reliably, and the CDR3 follows TCRdb's listing. The V call is TRBV25-1, the J call TRBJ1-1; the table's D call, TRBD1, has no DNA check behind it. The CDR3 adds up to 15 amino acids, both ends counted. Germline CDR1 MGHDK, CDR2 SYGVNS. The CDR3 region is CASSEFFGRNTEAFF.

The chain uses TRBV11-2 and TRBJ1-2; no firm D call. Germline CDR1 is SGHAT and CDR2 is FQNNGV. The CDR3 runs 13 residues. Trimming took off 0 bases at V and 5 bases at J, with 7 bases between the two ends. This CDR3 is CASSLDGRYGYTF. The CDR3 nucleotides are TGTGCCAGCAGCTTAGATGGACGATATGGCTACACCTTC.

The chain combines TRBV7-2 with TRBJ2-1; TRBD2 matches at 8 bases. The germline gives CDR1 SGHTA, CDR2 FQGNSA. This CDR3 spans 15 amino acids. The ends lost 1 base at V and 8 bases at J; junction bases unmatched: 7. Here the CDR3 DNA reads TGTGCCAGCAGCTTAGACCCGGGGGGGGTGGATGAGCAGTTCTTC. It translates to CASSLDPGGVDEQFF.

DNA for the CDR3: TGTGCCAGCAGCGAGGGGCTAGCTAACGAGCAGTACTTC. Protein sequence: CASSEGLANEQYF. V and J are TRBV9 and TRBJ2-7; D might be TRBD1 or TRBD2, each matching 5 bases. The CDR3 runs 13 residues. Trimming cost V 3 bases and J 5 bases, with 12 bases left between them. CDR1 SGDLS and CDR2 YYNGEE come from the germline V gene.

A single count supports this clone. The chain uses TRBV12-5 and TRBJ2-5; D unresolved. This CDR3 spans 15 amino acids. CDR1 LGHNT and CDR2 FRNRAP come from the germline V gene. V lost 2 bases to trimming and J lost 4 bases, with 14 bases between them. This chain's CDR3 is CASGLNSGLVETQYF. The CDR3 nucleotides read TGTGCTAGTGGTTTGAATTCCGGGCTCGTAGAGACCCAGTACTTC.

V and J are TRBV27 and TRBJ1-1; D possibly corresponds to TRBD1 (5 bases). V was clipped by 4 bases and J by 6 bases, with 9 bases between them. Germline CDR1 reads MNHEY; CDR2 reads SMNVEV (reference sequence). The CDR3 spans 12 residues. CDR3: CASSYVGAEAFF. DNA of the CDR3: TGTGCCAGCAGTTATGTGGGGGCTGAAGCTTTCTTT.

This clone was found once. The sample contains more than one DNA sequence encoding this CDR3. The V call is TRBV9, the J call TRBJ2-7; no clear D. V was pared by 2 bases and J by 0 bases, with 6 bases between. Germline V lookup: CDR1 SGDLS, CDR2 YYNGEE. This CDR3 spans 13 amino acids. This CDR3 reads CASSVGSSYEQYF. The CDR3 nucleotides are TGTGCCAGCAGCGTCGGCAGCTCCTACGAGCAGTACTTC.

This clone was picked up a small number of times. CDR3 DNA: TGTGCCAGCAGCCGGACCGAACCCTATGGCTACACCTTC. This gives the protein CASSRTEPYGYTF. The chain combines TRBV7-2 with TRBJ1-2; D remains ambiguous. CDR1 is SGHTA and CDR2 is FQGNSA in the germline V gene. The CDR3 totals 13 residues. Trimming took off 5 bases at V and 4 bases at J, with 11 bases between the two ends.